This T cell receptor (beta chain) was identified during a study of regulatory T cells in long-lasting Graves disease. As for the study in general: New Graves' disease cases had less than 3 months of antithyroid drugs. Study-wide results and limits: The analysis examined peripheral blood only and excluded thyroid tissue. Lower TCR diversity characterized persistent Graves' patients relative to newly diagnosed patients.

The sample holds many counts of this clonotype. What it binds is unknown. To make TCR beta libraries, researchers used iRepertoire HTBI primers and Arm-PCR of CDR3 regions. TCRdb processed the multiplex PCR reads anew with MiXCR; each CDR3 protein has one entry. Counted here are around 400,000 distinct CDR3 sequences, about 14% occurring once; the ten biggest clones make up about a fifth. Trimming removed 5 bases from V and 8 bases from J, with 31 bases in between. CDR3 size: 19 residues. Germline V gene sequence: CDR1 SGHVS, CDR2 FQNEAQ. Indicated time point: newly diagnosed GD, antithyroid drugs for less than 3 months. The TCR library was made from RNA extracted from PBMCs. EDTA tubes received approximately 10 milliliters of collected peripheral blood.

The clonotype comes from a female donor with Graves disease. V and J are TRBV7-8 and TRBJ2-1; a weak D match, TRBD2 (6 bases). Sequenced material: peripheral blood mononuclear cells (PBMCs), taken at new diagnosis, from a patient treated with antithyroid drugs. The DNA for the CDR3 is TGTGCCAGCAGCCTTAGGCCCCCGCAACTAGCCCTCCGTGGAGATGAGCAGTTCTTC. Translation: CASSLRPPQLALRGDEQFF.